The 6 T cell receptor beta chains below come from one sample, sequenced in a study of cytomegalovirus exposure and HLA in healthy donors. The PCR made use of 60 Vbeta and 13 Jbeta primers. The data were produced by immunoSEQ multiplex PCR, yet TCRdb's version contains in-frame clones alone and is incomplete. The sample holds 130,000 to 150,000 clones, around 80% seen once. Sample: PBMCs. These receptors were obtained from a man between 40 and 49 years old in good health and CMV-seronegative.

The CDR3 loop is CASSQRDTSYEQYF. The CDR3 nucleotides read TGTGCCAGCAGCCAACGGGACACTTCCTACGAGCAGTACTTC. This chain uses TRBV13 with TRBJ2-7; a possible D gene is TRBD1 (6 bases). There are 14 residues in the CDR3. The V gene lost 5 bases and the J gene lost 1 base, with 12 bases spanning the gap. CDR1 PRHDT and CDR2 FYEKMQ come from the germline V gene (reference sequence).

This chain connects TRBV5-6 to TRBJ1-2; 8 nucleotides agree with TRBD1. V shed 5 bases and J 10 bases; nucleotides not matched to a gene: 19. Per the germline V gene, CDR1 is SGHDT and CDR2 is YYEEEE. This CDR3 comprises 16 residues. This CDR3 reads CASRADLRGRGEAYTF. The DNA of the CDR3 is TGTGCCAGCAGGGCTGACCTCAGGGGGCGCGGTGAAGCCTACACCTTC.

This chain joins TRBV30 and TRBJ2-1; TRBD1 matches 9 bases. The V gene's germline CDR1 is GTSNPN and CDR2 SVGIG (reference sequence). The CDR3 length is 17 residues. The J segment lost 7 bases and the V segment lost 1 base, leaving 14 bases of the junction unmatched. DNA for the CDR3: TGTGCCTGGAGTGACTACGGGACAGGGTTCATAGGTAATGAGCAGTTCTTC. It yields the protein CAWSDYGTGFIGNEQFF.

The rearrangement joins TRBV5-1 to TRBJ2-3; possible D gene TRBD1, 6 bases. The length of the CDR3 is 15 residues. CDR1 and CDR2 (germline): SGHRS, YFSETQ. V lost 0 bases to trimming and J lost 6 bases, with 14 bases between them. This CDR3 is CASSLAQGGMDTQYF. The DNA for the CDR3 is TGCGCCAGCAGCTTGGCACAGGGCGGTATGGATACGCAGTATTTT.

CDR3 nucleotides: TGCGCCAGCAGCCCCGACATCAACAATGAGCAGTTCTTC. This gives the protein CASSPDINNEQFF. The chain employs TRBV5-1 and TRBJ2-1; no reliable D call. Looked up from germline, CDR1 is SGHRS and CDR2 is YFSETQ. The CDR3 covers 13 residues. Trimming stripped 4 bases from V and 5 bases from J, with 10 bases between.

This sequence joins TRBV18 and TRBJ2-7, with 7 bases that match TRBD2. The CDR3 is 15 amino acids. Germline CDR1 reads KGHSH; CDR2 reads LQKENI. Trimming at V came to 6 bases and at J to 0 bases, leaving 8 bases not matched to a gene. The CDR3: CASSRRDYDSYEQYF. CDR3 nucleotide sequence: TGTGCCAGCTCCCGCCGGGACTATGACTCCTACGAGCAGTACTTC.